What follows are 28 T cell receptor beta chains derived from one specimen sequenced in a study of T-cell reconstitution after alpha-beta-depleted transplantation in children. Unique molecular identifiers were incorporated when the TCRbeta library was constructed. TCRdb reprocessed the PCR reads via MiXCR and lists one record per CDR3 protein. The profile shows about 420,000 distinct CDR3 sequences, roughly 11% of them singletons. Sample: PBMCs from the stem cell graft donor, taken from the stem cell graft. All receptors come from a human donor who donated a stem cell graft to a child with acute myeloid leukemia.

This clonotype was observed a few times. The rearrangement joins TRBV12-3 or TRBV12-4 to TRBJ1-1; 7 nucleotides line up with TRBD1. This CDR3 has 14 residues. The J segment lost 6 bases and the V segment lost 2 bases, leaving 6 bases of the junction unmatched. DNA of the CDR3: TGTGCCAGCAGTTTATCCACAGGGGCGGCTGAAGCTTTCTTT. The encoded protein is CASSLSTGAAEAFF.

Ten or more counts support this clonotype. Relative to the germline gene, one junction end is altered; a read error may explain this. The V call is TRBV5-1, the J call TRBJ1-5, with TRBD1 matching over 11 bases. The CDR3 is 15 amino acids. CDR1 and CDR2 from the germline V gene are SGHRS and YFSETQ. This CDR3 reads CASSLGDRGNQPQHF. In DNA form, the CDR3 reads TGTGCCAGCAGCTTGGGGGACAGGGGGAATCAGCCCCAGCATTTT.

This clonotype was seen repeatedly, ten times or more. V is TRBV12-3 or TRBV12-4 and J is TRBJ2-2; D is unclear. The V end lost 5 bases, the J end lost 2 bases, and 6 bases lay between the germline ends. This CDR3 has 13 residues. The CDR3 region is CASSPLNTGELFF. The CDR3 DNA reads as TGTGCCAGCAGTCCCCTTAACACCGGGGAGCTGTTTTTT.

The J gene is TRBJ2-4, the V gene TRBV7-9; D might be TRBD1 (6 bases). The CDR3 is 14 residues long. Per germline, CDR1 SEHNR and CDR2 FQNEAQ (reference sequence). Trimming removed 4 bases from V and 7 bases from J, with 14 bases in between. Written as DNA, the CDR3 is TGTGCCAGCAGCTCTCCGGGACAACGGAACATTCAGTACTTC. Amino acid sequence: CASSSPGQRNIQYF. The entire variable domain, with the rest obtained from reference TRBV7-9 and TRBJ2-4, is as follows: DTGVSQNPRHKITKRGQNVTFRCDPISEHNRLYWYRQTLGQGPEFLTYFQNEAQLEKSRLLSDRFSAERPKGSFSTLEIQRTEQGDSAMYLCASSSPGQRNIQYFGAGTRLSVL.

The chain carries TRBV7-8 and TRBJ2-7; 8 bases are shared with TRBD2. The CDR3 sequence is 18 residues long. The junction had 22 bases not matched to a gene; V was cut back by 6 bases and J by 6 bases. Germline V lookup: CDR1 SGHVS, CDR2 FQNEAQ. The chain's CDR3 is CASRHNKAGASDSSEQYF. Written as DNA, the CDR3 is TGTGCCAGCAGACACAACAAAGCGGGAGCATCAGACTCTTCCGAGCAGTACTTC.

This clonotype showed up just a few times. The V call is TRBV5-4, the J call TRBJ2-5; possibly TRBD1 or TRBD2 for D (5 bases each). The CDR3 loop spans 14 amino acids. Germline values: CDR1 SGHNT, CDR2 YYREEE (reference sequence). V lost 1 base and J 4 bases, leaving 11 bases between the germline ends. The CDR3 DNA reads TGTGCCAGCAGCTTGTCCTGGGACCGAGAGACCCAGTACTTC. This codes for CASSLSWDRETQYF.

This clonotype appeared a few times. This sequence joins TRBV5-1 and TRBJ2-1; D could derive from TRBD1 or TRBD2 (6 bases each). The V end was cut by 4 bases, the J end by 10 bases, with 33 bases between. The germline V gene has CDR1 SGHRS and CDR2 YFSETQ. The CDR3 is 19 amino acids. DNA of the CDR3: TGCGCCAGCAGCCCACTGTGGAACAGGGTGGGCCCGGGGGCCTTCGAGCAGTTCTTC. It specifies CASSPLWNRVGPGAFEQFF.

This clonotype was found a few times. This chain connects TRBV6-2 or TRBV6-3 to TRBJ2-7; TRBD2 matches at 7 bases. Germline loops: CDR1 MNHEY, CDR2 SVGEGT. The length of the CDR3 is 14 residues. The junction had 2 bases not matched to a gene; V was cut back by 0 bases and J by 3 bases. DNA for the CDR3: TGTGCCAGCAGTTACTCGTCTAGCGGCTACGAGCAGTACTTC. This codes for CASSYSSSGYEQYF.

This chain joins TRBV7-8 and TRBJ1-3, with D perhaps TRBD1 (5 bases). CDR1 and CDR2 (germline): SGHVS, FQNEAQ. CDR3 length equals 15 residues. Trimming took 5 bases from V and 2 from J, leaving 13 bases between them. CDR3 sequence: CASSPHGTAGNTIYF. CDR3 in DNA: TGTGCCAGCAGCCCACACGGGACGGCTGGAAACACCATATATTTT.

The CDR3 spells CASSLYRGQQETQYF. CDR3 nucleotides: TGCGCCAGCAGCTTGTATCGTGGACAGCAAGAGACCCAGTACTTC. The chain carries TRBV5-1 and TRBJ2-5; TRBD1 is a possible D gene (6 bases). Germline V CDR1 and CDR2: SGHRS, YFSETQ. Trimming shortened V by 1 base and J by 2 bases, and 12 bases separated the two germline ends. The CDR3 sequence is 15 residues long. The whole variable domain, remainder taken from reference TRBV5-1 and TRBJ2-5, is KAGVTQTPRYLIKTRGQQVTLSCSPISGHRSVSWYQQTPGQGLQFLFEYFSETQRNKGNFPGRFSGRQFSNSRSEMNVSTLELGDSALYLCASSLYRGQQETQYFGPGTRLLVL.

The chain joins TRBV12-3 or TRBV12-4 to TRBJ2-7; no firm D call. This CDR3 has 11 amino acids. Trimming cost V 2 bases and J 4 bases, with 3 bases left between them. The CDR3 DNA sequence: TGTGCCAGCAGTTTACTGTACGAGCAGTACTTC. This translates into CASSLLYEQYF.

The chain couples TRBV9 to TRBJ1-1; D is uncertain. Trimming stripped 0 bases from V and 4 bases from J, with 7 bases between. The CDR3 covers 13 residues. CDR1 SGDLS and CDR2 YYNGEE come from the germline V gene. In nucleotides, the CDR3 is TGTGCCAGCAGCGTAGCGGCAGCCACTGAAGCTTTCTTT. Its protein product is CASSVAAATEAFF. Using reference TRBV9 and TRBJ1-1 for the parts outside the CDR3, the full variable domain is DSGVTQTPKHLITATGQRVTLRCSPRSGDLSVYWYQQSLDQGLQFLIQYYNGEERAKGNILERFSAQQFPDLHSELNLSSLELGDSALYFCASSVAAATEAFFGQGTRLTVV.

This clonotype was counted ten times or more. The chain uses TRBV20-1 and TRBJ2-3; 8 positions agree with TRBD1. V shed 3 bases and J 4 bases; nucleotides not matched to a gene: 3. The CDR3 contains 13 residues. Germline CDR1 and CDR2: DFQATT and SNEGSKA (reference sequence). The CDR3, as DNA: TGCAGTGCTAGGAGGACAGGGTCAGATACGCAGTATTTT. Protein product: CSARRTGSDTQYF.

This chain uses TRBV15 with TRBJ2-5; tentative D call: TRBD1 (6 bases). Germline V lookup: CDR1 LNHNV, CDR2 YYDKDF (reference sequence). The V end was cut by 1 base, the J end by 3 bases, with 12 bases between. The CDR3 extends over 15 amino acids. CDR3 sequence reads: CATSRVSRGKETQYF. CDR3 coding DNA: TGTGCCACCAGCAGAGTTAGCAGGGGAAAAGAGACCCAGTACTTC.

The chain employs TRBV19 and TRBJ2-3, with 8 bases aligning to TRBD1. From germline, CDR1 is LNHDA and CDR2 SQIVND (reference sequence). The CDR3 is 14 residues long. V lost 5 bases and J lost 6; bases outside the gene matches: 7. The chain's CDR3 is CASSVGTGYDTQYF. The CDR3, as DNA: TGTGCCAGTAGTGTCGGGACAGGCTACGATACGCAGTATTTT.

The chain combines TRBV24-1 with TRBJ2-1, with D tentatively TRBD2 (7 bases). The CDR3 totals 16 residues. Germline values: CDR1 KGHDR, CDR2 SFDVKD. V lost 4 bases and J 4 bases, leaving 16 bases between the germline ends. The CDR3 loop reads CATSDAGALGYNEQFF. CDR3 in DNA: TGTGCCACCAGTGACGCGGGGGCATTGGGATACAATGAGCAGTTCTTC.

This clonotype was seen only a few times. This rearrangement joins TRBV6-5 to TRBJ2-7; D ambiguous. Germline V gene sequence: CDR1 MNHEY, CDR2 SVGAGI. The CDR3 totals 15 residues. Trimming left V 0 bases short and J 3 bases short, with 12 bases between. The CDR3 reads CASSYSEVQIYEQYF. The CDR3, as DNA: TGTGCCAGCAGTTACTCCGAGGTGCAGATCTACGAGCAGTACTTC.

J is TRBJ1-2 and V is TRBV4-1; a weak D match, TRBD1 (5 bases). The CDR3 loop spans 14 amino acids. V was clipped by 3 bases and J by 4 bases, with 12 bases between them. CDR1 is MGHRA and CDR2 is YSYEKL in the germline V gene. The CDR3 DNA is TGCGCCAGCAGCCAGCAGGGCTGGGCCTATGGCTACACCTTC. It is translated as CASSQQGWAYGYTF.

This clonotype has more than one count but fewer than ten. The chain combines TRBV4-1 with TRBJ2-7; 7 nucleotides align to TRBD1. Germline CDR1 and CDR2: MGHRA and YSYEKL. The V and J ends lost 4 bases and 2 bases, in that order; junction bases with no gene match: 11. The CDR3 is 16 residues long. CDR3: CASSPTPSTGAYEQYF. The CDR3 bases are TGCGCCAGCAGCCCGACCCCTTCTACAGGGGCCTACGAGCAGTACTTC.

This clonotype was observed at least ten times. The DNA for the CDR3 is TGTGCCAGCAGCGCCCAGGGTAGCAATCAGCCCCAGCATTTT. This gives the protein CASSAQGSNQPQHF. The chain combines TRBV9 with TRBJ1-5, with a weak D call TRBD1 (5 bases). Per germline, CDR1 SGDLS and CDR2 YYNGEE. The V end lost 3 bases, the J end lost 0 bases, and 7 bases lay between the germline ends. This CDR3 region has 14 residues. The complete variable domain, with remaining parts taken from reference TRBV9 and TRBJ1-5, reads DSGVTQTPKHLITATGQRVTLRCSPRSGDLSVYWYQQSLDQGLQFLIQYYNGEERAKGNILERFSAQQFPDLHSELNLSSLELGDSALYFCASSAQGSNQPQHFGDGTRLSIL.

In this sample, this clonotype turned up a few times. This chain links TRBV4-2 with TRBJ2-6; a weak D match, TRBD1 (6 bases). CDR1 LGHNA and CDR2 YNFKEQ come from the germline V gene. The CDR3 has 19 residues. Trimming cost V 3 bases and J 1 base, with 19 bases left between them. The DNA for the CDR3 is TGTGCCAGCAGCCAGGCGGCCCGGGACACTATTTCTGGGGCCAACGTCCTGACTTTC. It encodes CASSQAARDTISGANVLTF.

This clonotype occurred a few times. CDR3 sequence: CASSEFAVSAKNIQYF. The CDR3 bases are TGTGCCAGCAGTGAATTCGCGGTATCGGCCAAAAACATTCAGTACTTC. The genes are TRBV2 and TRBJ2-4; D unresolved. The CDR3 loop spans 16 amino acids. Germline V gives CDR1 SNHLY, CDR2 FYNNEI. V was pared by 2 bases and J by 1 base, with 12 bases between.

This clonotype was observed a handful of times. This chain joins TRBV7-2 and TRBJ2-2; D is perhaps TRBD1 (7 bases). The germline V gene encodes CDR1 SGHTA and CDR2 FQGNSA. V dropped 5 bases and J dropped 3 bases, with 13 bases sitting between them. The length of the CDR3 is 15 residues. In nucleotides, the CDR3 is TGTGCCAGCAGCGGCGCAGGGGGGTACACCGGGGAGCTGTTTTTT. Its protein is CASSGAGGYTGELFF.

This sequence joins TRBV27 and TRBJ2-7; D gene uncertain. Germline loops: CDR1 MNHEY, CDR2 SMNVEV (reference sequence). The CDR3 is 12 residues long. V was shortened by 6 bases and J by 7 bases, with 13 bases between the two germline ends. CDR3 sequence (DNA): TGTGCCAGCAGAGATCCCCGACGGGAGCAGTACTTC. This gives the protein CASRDPRREQYF.

This clonotype was seen a few times. The chain is built from TRBV25-1 and TRBJ2-1; D call uncertain. This CDR3 comprises 15 residues. The germline V gene encodes CDR1 MGHDK and CDR2 SYGVNS. V was clipped by 6 bases and J by 0 bases, with 12 bases between them. The CDR3 region has the DNA TGTGCCAGCAGCTTTGGCGGTCACTCCTACAATGAGCAGTTCTTC. It translates to CASSFGGHSYNEQFF.

This rearrangement joins TRBV6-5 to TRBJ2-2, with D unclear. The CDR3 contains 17 residues. V lost 0 bases, J lost 0 bases, and 11 bases lay in between. Looked up from germline, CDR1 is MNHEY and CDR2 is SVGAGI. The CDR3 DNA reads as TGTGCCAGCAGTTACTCTTCCCCCCTGGCGAACACCGGGGAGCTGTTTTTT. Protein: CASSYSSPLANTGELFF.

The table lists this clonotype with a few counts. V gene TRBV5-1 combines with J gene TRBJ2-6; maybe TRBD1 (6 bases). This CDR3 spans 18 amino acids. Trimming shortened V by 4 bases and J by 4 bases, and 21 bases separated the two germline ends. CDR1 and CDR2 (germline): SGHRS, YFSETQ. In DNA, the CDR3 is TGCGCCAGCAGCACCCACAGGGTGTCCCTAGGGGGGGCCAACGTCCTGACTTTC. This sequence encodes CASSTHRVSLGGANVLTF.

This clonotype was seen a handful of times. The chain joins TRBV7-6 to TRBJ1-5; no firm D call. V shed 2 bases and J shed 1 base, with 9 bases lying between them. The germline gives CDR1 SGHVS, CDR2 FNYEAQ. This CDR3 has 15 residues. This CDR3 is CASSLLAASNQPQHF. The CDR3 bases are TGTGCCAGCAGCTTACTGGCAGCAAGCAATCAGCCCCAGCATTTT.